This T cell receptor beta chain was profiled in a study of cytomegalovirus exposure and HLA in healthy donors. V lost 2 bases and J lost 4, with 16 bases in between. Germline V gene data show CDR1 as SGHDN and CDR2 as FVKESK. This CDR3 contains 16 residues. Assay used: immunoSEQ multiplex PCR; TCRdb lists only in-frame clones, some missing. The table includes roughly 62,000 clones, around 94% detected once. This TCR was recovered from a man between 18 and 29 years old in good health and CMV-seronegative. The chain combines TRBV14 with TRBJ2-3, with D possibly matching TRBD2 (7 bases). The sample taken for sequencing was PBMCs. The CDR3 is CASSQFQQGGSDTQYF. The CDR3 DNA is TGTGCCAGCAGCCAATTCCAACAGGGAGGGTCAGATACGCAGTATTTT.